Following are 4 T cell receptor beta chains from one sample sequenced in a study of cytomegalovirus exposure and HLA in healthy donors. Amplification used 60 Vbeta primers and 13 Jbeta primers. Profiling relied on immunoSEQ multiplex PCR, and the TCRdb table lists in-frame clones only, not all of them. The table lists around 200,000 clones, approximately 82% of them singletons. Sequenced input: PBMCs. The source is a woman between 45 and 65 years old in good health and CMV-seropositive.

V usage is TRBV7-9 and J usage is TRBJ2-3, with TRBD2 matching over 10 bases. V lost 6 bases, J lost 2 bases, and 5 bases stayed unmatched. This CDR3 has 15 residues. Germline values: CDR1 SEHNR, CDR2 FQNEAQ (reference sequence). The CDR3 spells CASRPTSGPTDTQYF. CDR3 nucleotides: TGTGCCAGCAGGCCGACTAGCGGGCCCACAGATACGCAGTATTTT. Supplemented by reference TRBV7-9 and TRBJ2-3, the full variable domain reads DTGVSQNPRHKITKRGQNVTFRCDPISEHNRLYWYRQTLGQGPEFLTYFQNEAQLEKSRLLSDRFSAERPKGSFSTLEIQRTEQGDSAMYLCASRPTSGPTDTQYFGPGTRLTVL.

This clone has only a few counts. V gene TRBV5-1 combines with J gene TRBJ2-7; TRBD1 might be the D (5 bases). Germline-derived CDR1 and CDR2 are SGHRS and YFSETQ. V was shortened by 1 base and J by 7 bases, with 18 bases between the two germline ends. The CDR3 is 15 amino acids. The CDR3 loop reads CASSLSAGYVGEQYF. The CDR3 nucleotides are TGCGCCAGCAGCTTGTCGGCAGGGTACGTAGGTGAGCAGTACTTC.

The V and J genes are TRBV9 and TRBJ2-5; a weak D match, TRBD1 (7 bases). This CDR3 spans 14 amino acids. Trimming took 0 bases from V and 5 from J, leaving 11 bases between them. Germline V gene lookup returns CDR1 SGDLS and CDR2 YYNGEE. CDR3 nucleotide sequence: TGTGCCAGCAGCGTAGGCCCAGGGGGGGAGACCCAGTACTTC. Its protein product is CASSVGPGGETQYF.

The V and J genes are TRBV6-5 and TRBJ1-3; no clear D. This CDR3 spans 14 amino acids. CDR1 is MNHEY, CDR2 SVGAGI, per germline. The V and J ends lost 8 bases and 2 bases respectively, with 13 bases between them. The DNA of the CDR3 is TGTGCCAGCGCCCTAATGAGTACTGGAAACACCATATATTTT. Its translation: CASALMSTGNTIYF.